The T cell receptor (beta chain) described here comes from a study of control samples from healthy donors and cancer patients. Clones were read by immunoSEQ multiplex PCR, and TCRdb kept only the in-frame ones, dropping some. Altogether approximately 81,000 clones are present, around 94% being singletons, with the ten largest covering 4.8%. Germline lookup yields CDR1 MDHEN and CDR2 SYDVKM. The ends were cut back, 3 bases at V and 6 bases at J, with 12 bases in the middle. There are 13 residues in the CDR3. The sequenced sample consisted of blood. This TCR was recovered from a woman aged 18-29 years in good health. The chain joins TRBV28 to TRBJ2-7, with a tentative D call TRBD1 (5 bases). CDR3 nucleotide sequence: TGTGCCAGCAGTTTGGGCAGGGAATCCGAGCAGTACTTC. Translation: CASSLGRESEQYF.